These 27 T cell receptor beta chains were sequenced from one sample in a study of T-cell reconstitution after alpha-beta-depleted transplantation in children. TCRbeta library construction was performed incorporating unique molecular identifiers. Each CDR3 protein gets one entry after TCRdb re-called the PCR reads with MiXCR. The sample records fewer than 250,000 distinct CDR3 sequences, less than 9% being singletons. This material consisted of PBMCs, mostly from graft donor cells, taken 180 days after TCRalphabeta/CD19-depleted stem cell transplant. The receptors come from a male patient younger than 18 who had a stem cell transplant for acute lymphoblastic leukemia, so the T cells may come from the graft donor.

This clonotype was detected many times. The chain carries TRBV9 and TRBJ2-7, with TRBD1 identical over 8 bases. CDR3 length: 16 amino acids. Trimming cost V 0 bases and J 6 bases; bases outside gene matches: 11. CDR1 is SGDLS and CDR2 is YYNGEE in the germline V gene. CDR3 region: CASSVEPRGRSGEQYF. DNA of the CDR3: TGTGCCAGCAGCGTAGAACCCAGGGGGCGGAGTGGCGAGCAGTACTTC. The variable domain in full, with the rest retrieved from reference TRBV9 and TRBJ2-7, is DSGVTQTPKHLITATGQRVTLRCSPRSGDLSVYWYQQSLDQGLQFLIQYYNGEERAKGNILERFSAQQFPDLHSELNLSSLELGDSALYFCASSVEPRGRSGEQYFGPGTRLTVT.

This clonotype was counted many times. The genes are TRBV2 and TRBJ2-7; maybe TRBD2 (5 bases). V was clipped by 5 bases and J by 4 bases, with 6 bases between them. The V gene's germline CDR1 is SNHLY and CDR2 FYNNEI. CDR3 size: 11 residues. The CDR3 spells CASSWTYEQYF. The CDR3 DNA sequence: TGTGCCAGCAGTTGGACTTACGAGCAGTACTTC.

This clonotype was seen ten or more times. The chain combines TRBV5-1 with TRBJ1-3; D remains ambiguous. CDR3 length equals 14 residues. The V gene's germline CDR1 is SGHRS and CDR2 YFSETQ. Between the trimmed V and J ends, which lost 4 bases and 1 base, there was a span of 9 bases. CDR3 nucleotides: TGCGCCAGCAGCACGGCCGCTTCTGGAAACACCATATATTTT. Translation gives CASSTAASGNTIYF.

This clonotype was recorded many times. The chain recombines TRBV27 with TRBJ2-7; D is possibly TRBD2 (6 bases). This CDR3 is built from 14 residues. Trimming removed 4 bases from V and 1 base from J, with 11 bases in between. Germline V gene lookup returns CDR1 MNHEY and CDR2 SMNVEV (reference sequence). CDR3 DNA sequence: TGTGCCAGCAGTTCCTGGCGGGAATCCTACGAGCAGTACTTC. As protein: CASSSWRESYEQYF.

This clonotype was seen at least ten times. CDR3 region: CAISDVLTYTEAFF. The DNA of the CDR3 is TGTGCCATCAGTGATGTTTTAACTTACACTGAAGCTTTCTTT. The chain uses TRBV10-3 and TRBJ1-1; D is unresolved. The germline V and J ends were trimmed by 3 bases and 3 bases, with 11 bases remaining between them. The CDR3 is made up of 14 amino acids. Per germline, CDR1 ENHRY and CDR2 SYGVKD.

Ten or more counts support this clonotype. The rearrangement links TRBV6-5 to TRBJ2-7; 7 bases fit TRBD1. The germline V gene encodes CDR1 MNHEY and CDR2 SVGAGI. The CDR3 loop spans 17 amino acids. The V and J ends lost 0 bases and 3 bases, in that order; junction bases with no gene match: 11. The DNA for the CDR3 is TGTGCCAGCAGTTACTCCCTTCGACAGGGCAGGATCTACGAGCAGTACTTC. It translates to CASSYSLRQGRIYEQYF.

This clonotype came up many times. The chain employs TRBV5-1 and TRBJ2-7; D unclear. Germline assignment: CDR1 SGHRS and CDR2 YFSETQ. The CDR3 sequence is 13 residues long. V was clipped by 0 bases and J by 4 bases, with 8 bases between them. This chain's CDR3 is CASSLDRKYEQYF. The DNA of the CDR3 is TGCGCCAGCAGCTTGGACCGAAAATACGAGCAGTACTTC.

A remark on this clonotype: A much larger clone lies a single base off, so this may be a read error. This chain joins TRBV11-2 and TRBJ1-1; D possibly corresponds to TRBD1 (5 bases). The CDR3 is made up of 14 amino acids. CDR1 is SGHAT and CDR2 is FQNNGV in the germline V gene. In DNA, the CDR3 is TGTGCCACCAGCGCTTCCGTGTGGGGGTCTGAAGCTTTCTTT. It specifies CATSASVWGSEAFF.

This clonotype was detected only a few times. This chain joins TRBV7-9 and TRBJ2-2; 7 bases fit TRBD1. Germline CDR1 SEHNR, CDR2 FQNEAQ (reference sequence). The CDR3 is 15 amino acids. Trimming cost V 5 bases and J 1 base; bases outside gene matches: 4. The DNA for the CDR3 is TGTGCCAGCAGCCAGGGACAGATGAACACCGGGGAGCTGTTTTTT. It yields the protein CASSQGQMNTGELFF.

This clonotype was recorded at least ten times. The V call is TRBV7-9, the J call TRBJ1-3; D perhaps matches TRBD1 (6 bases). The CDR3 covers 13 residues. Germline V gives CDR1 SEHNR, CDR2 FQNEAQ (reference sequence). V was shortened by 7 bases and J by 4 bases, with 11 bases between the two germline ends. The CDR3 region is CASTSGDGNTIYF. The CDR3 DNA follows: TGTGCCAGCACTTCAGGGGACGGAAACACCATATATTTT.

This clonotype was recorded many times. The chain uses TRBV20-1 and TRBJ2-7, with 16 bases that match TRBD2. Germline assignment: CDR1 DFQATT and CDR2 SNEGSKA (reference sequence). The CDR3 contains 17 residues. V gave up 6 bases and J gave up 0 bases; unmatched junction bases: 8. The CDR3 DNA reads TGCAGTGCCCAGGGACTAGCGGGAGGGCCGAGCTCCTACGAGCAGTACTTC. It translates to CSAQGLAGGPSSYEQYF.

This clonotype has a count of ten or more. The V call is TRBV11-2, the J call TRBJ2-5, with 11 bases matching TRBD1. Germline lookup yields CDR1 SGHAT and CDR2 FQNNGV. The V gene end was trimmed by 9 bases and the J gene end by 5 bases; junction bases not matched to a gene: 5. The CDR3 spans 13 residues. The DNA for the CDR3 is TGTGCCAGGAGGACAGGGGGCGAGGAGACCCAGTACTTC. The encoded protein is CARRTGGEETQYF.

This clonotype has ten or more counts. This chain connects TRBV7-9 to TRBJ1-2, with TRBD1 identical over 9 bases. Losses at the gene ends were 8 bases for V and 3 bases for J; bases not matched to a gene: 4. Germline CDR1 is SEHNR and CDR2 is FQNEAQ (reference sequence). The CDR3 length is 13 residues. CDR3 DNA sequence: TGTGCCAGCGCCACAGGGGGCGACTATGGCTACACCTTC. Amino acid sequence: CASATGGDYGYTF.

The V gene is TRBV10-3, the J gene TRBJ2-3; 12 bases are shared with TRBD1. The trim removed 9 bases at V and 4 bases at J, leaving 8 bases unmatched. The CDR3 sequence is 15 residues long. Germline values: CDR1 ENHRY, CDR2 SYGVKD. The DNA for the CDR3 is TGTGCCATTGGGACAGGGGGCCCGATAGCAGATACGCAGTATTTT. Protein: CAIGTGGPIADTQYF.

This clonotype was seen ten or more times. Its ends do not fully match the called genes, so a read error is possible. CDR3 loop: CSVEGVETQYF. The CDR3 coding sequence is TGCAGCGTGGAAGGGGTGGAGACCCAGTACTTC. V usage is TRBV29-1 and J usage is TRBJ2-5, with TRBD1 as a possible D gene (5 bases). The germline V gene has CDR1 SQVTM and CDR2 ANQGSEA. This CDR3 has 11 residues. The full variable domain, with the rest looked up from reference TRBV29-1 and TRBJ2-5, is SAVISQKPSRDICQRGTSLTIQCQVDSQVTMMFWYRQQPGQSLTLIATANQGSEATYESGFVIDKFPISRPNLTFSTLTVSNMSPEDSSIYLCSVEGVETQYFGPGTRLLVL.

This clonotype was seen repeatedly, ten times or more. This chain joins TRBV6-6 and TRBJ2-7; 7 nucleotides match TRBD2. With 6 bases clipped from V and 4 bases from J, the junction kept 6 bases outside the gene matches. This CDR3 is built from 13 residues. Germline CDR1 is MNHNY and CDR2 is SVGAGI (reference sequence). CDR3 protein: CASSTGGEYEQYF. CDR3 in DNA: TGTGCCAGCAGCACGGGAGGCGAGTACGAGCAGTACTTC.

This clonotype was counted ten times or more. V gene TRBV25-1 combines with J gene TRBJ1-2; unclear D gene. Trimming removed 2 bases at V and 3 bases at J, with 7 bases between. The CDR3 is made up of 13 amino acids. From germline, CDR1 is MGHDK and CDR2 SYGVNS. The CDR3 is CASSEMRHYGYTF. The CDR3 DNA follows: TGTGCCAGCAGTGAAATGAGACACTATGGCTACACCTTC.

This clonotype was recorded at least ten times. CDR3: CASSLRTGPNQPQHF. CDR3 bases: TGTGCCAGCAGCCTCCGGACAGGGCCCAATCAGCCCCAGCATTTT. The chain recombines TRBV5-5 with TRBJ1-5; 8 nucleotides line up with TRBD1. Germline-derived CDR1 and CDR2 are SGHKS and YYEKEE (reference sequence). There are 15 residues in the CDR3. V lost 4 bases, J lost 3 bases, and 6 bases stayed unmatched. Complete variable domain (other parts from reference TRBV5-5 and TRBJ1-5): DAGVTQSPTHLIKTRGQQVTLRCSPISGHKSVSWYQQVLGQGPQFIFQYYEKEERGRGNFPDRFSARQFPNYSSELNVNALLLGDSALYLCASSLRTGPNQPQHFGDGTRLSIL.

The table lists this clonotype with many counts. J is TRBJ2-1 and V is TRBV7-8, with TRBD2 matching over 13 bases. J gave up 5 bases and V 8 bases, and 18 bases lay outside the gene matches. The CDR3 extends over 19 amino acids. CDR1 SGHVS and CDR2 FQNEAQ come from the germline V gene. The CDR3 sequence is CASHPGLAGALSPDNEQFF. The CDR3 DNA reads TGTGCCAGCCACCCTGGACTAGCGGGGGCCCTGTCCCCTGACAATGAGCAGTTCTTC.

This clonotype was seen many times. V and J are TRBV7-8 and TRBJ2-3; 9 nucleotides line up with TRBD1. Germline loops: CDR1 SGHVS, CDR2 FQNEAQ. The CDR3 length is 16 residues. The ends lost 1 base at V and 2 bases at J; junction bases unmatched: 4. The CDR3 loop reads CASSLGGQGYTDTQYF. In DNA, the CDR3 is TGTGCCAGCAGCTTAGGGGGACAGGGATACACAGATACGCAGTATTTT.

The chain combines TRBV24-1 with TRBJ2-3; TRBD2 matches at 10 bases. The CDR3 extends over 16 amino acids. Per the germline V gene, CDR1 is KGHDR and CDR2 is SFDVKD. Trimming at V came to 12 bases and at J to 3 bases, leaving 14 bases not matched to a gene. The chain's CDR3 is CAAFYAIAGGTDTQYF. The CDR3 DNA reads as TGTGCCGCCTTTTATGCCATAGCGGGGGGTACAGATACGCAGTATTTT.

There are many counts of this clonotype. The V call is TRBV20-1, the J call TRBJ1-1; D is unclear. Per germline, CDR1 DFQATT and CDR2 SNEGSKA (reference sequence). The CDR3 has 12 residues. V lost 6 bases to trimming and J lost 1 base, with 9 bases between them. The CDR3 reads CSARPGNTEAFF. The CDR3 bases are TGCAGTGCACGCCCCGGGAACACTGAAGCTTTCTTT.

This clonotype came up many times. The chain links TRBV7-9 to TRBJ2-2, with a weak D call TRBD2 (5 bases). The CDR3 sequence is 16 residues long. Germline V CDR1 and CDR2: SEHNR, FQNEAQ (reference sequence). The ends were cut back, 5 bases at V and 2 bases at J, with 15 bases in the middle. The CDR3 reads CASSPPQRLNTGELFF. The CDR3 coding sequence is TGTGCCAGCAGCCCCCCCCAGCGGTTAAACACCGGGGAGCTGTTTTTT. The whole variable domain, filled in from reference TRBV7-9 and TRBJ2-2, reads DTGVSQNPRHKITKRGQNVTFRCDPISEHNRLYWYRQTLGQGPEFLTYFQNEAQLEKSRLLSDRFSAERPKGSFSTLEIQRTEQGDSAMYLCASSPPQRLNTGELFFGEGSRLTVL.

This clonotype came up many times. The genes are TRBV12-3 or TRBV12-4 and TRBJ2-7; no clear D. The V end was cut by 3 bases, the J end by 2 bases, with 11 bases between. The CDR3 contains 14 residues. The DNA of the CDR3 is TGTGCCAGCAGTTTTCGGGTTTCAACCTACGAGCAGTACTTC. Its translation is CASSFRVSTYEQYF.

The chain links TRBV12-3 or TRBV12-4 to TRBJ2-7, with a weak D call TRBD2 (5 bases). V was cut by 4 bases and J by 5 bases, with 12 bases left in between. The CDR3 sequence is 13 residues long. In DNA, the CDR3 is TGTGCCAGCAGTTCGCCCAACGGGGACGAGCAGTACTTC. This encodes CASSSPNGDEQYF.

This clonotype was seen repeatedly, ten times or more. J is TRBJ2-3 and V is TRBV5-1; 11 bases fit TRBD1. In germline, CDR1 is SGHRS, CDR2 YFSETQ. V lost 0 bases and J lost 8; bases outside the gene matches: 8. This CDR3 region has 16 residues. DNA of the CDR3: TGCGCCAGCAGCTTGGGGGCCGGACAGGGGGCAAGTACGCAGTATTTT. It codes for CASSLGAGQGASTQYF.

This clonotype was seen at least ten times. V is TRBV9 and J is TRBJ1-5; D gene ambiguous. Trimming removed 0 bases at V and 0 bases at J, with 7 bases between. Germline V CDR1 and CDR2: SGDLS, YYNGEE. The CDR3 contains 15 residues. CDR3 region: CASSVGGHSNQPQHF. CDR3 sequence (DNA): TGTGCCAGCAGCGTAGGTGGCCATAGCAATCAGCCCCAGCATTTT.